Listed here are 32 T cell receptor beta chains from one sample, sequenced in a study of vaccination effects on CD4 cells after COVID-19. These receptors' targets are unknown. Culturing for ten to eleven days preceded CD4+ T cell isolation. A positive SARS-CoV-2 PCR test fell between March and December 2020. Participants were vaccinated with two doses of either the BNT162b2 or mRNA-1273 vaccine. Sequencing was performed with immunoSEQ multiplex PCR; in TCRdb, only in-frame clones are kept and a portion is missing. Among tens of thousands of clones, around 80% were seen once, and the ten largest hold about 3.7%. The sample consisted of CD4+ T cells from PBMCs cultured without peptide, taken after COVID-19 vaccination. Source of these receptors: a human donor who had a prior SARS-CoV-2 infection.

V and J are TRBV20-1 and TRBJ2-1, with 7 bases that match TRBD1. With 6 bases clipped from V and 13 bases from J, the junction kept 9 bases outside the gene matches. Germline V lookup: CDR1 DFQATT, CDR2 SNEGSKA (reference sequence). The CDR3 has 11 residues. This CDR3 reads CSAHTGTVQFF. CDR3 nucleotides: TGCAGTGCGCACACCGGGACAGTACAGTTCTTC.

Concerning this clone: Relative to the germline gene, one junction end is altered; a read error may explain this. The chain carries TRBV7-7 and TRBJ2-1, with TRBD2 identical over 13 bases. This CDR3 has 14 residues. The V gene's germline CDR1 is SSHAT and CDR2 FNYEAQ (reference sequence). CDR3 coding DNA: TGTGCTAGCAGCTTAGCTCGGACTAGCGGGGGCCGGTTCTTC. Translating gives CASSLARTSGGRFF.

The chain carries TRBV11-2 and TRBJ2-2; D is unclear. The CDR3 length is 15 residues. CDR1 and CDR2 (germline): SGHAT, FQNNGV. Trimming pared 2 bases from V and 6 bases from J, leaving 13 bases between. In DNA form, the CDR3 reads TGTGCCAGCAGCTTATTTTTTAGCCGGTCCGGGGAGCTGTTTTTT. The encoded protein is CASSLFFSRSGELFF.

The V gene is TRBV13, the J gene TRBJ1-2; D is unresolved. CDR1 is PRHDT and CDR2 is FYEKMQ in the germline V gene (reference sequence). The CDR3 contains 15 residues. V shed 2 bases and J shed 7 bases, with 17 bases lying between them. DNA for the CDR3: TGTGCCAGCAGCTTAATGCGCGGCCCCCTAGGTGGCTACACCTTC. Protein sequence: CASSLMRGPLGGYTF.

The V call is TRBV6-1, the J call TRBJ1-5, with 7 bases matching TRBD1. The CDR3 is 15 amino acids. Germline-derived CDR1 and CDR2 are MNHNS and SASEGT. V shed 3 bases, J shed 7 bases, and the junction held 9 bases outside the gene matches. The CDR3 is CASSDKEGAWQPQHF. The CDR3 region has the DNA TGTGCCAGCAGTGATAAAGAGGGGGCATGGCAGCCCCAGCATTTT.

This sequence joins TRBV9 and TRBJ2-3; TRBD1 matches 9 bases. The germline gives CDR1 SGDLS, CDR2 YYNGEE. This CDR3 spans 18 amino acids. After removal of 3 bases from V and 0 bases from J, the junction contained 11 bases not matched to a gene. CDR3 loop: CASSGRTGEFLSTDTQYF. The CDR3 DNA follows: TGTGCCAGCAGCGGACGGACAGGGGAATTTCTTAGCACAGATACGCAGTATTTT.

V usage is TRBV2 and J usage is TRBJ2-3, with a tentative D call TRBD2 (6 bases). Germline V lookup: CDR1 SNHLY, CDR2 FYNNEI. Trimming left V 7 bases short and J 1 base short, with 12 bases between. The CDR3 covers 14 residues. The CDR3 DNA reads as TGTGCCAGCATCGGGGGAAGCCGCACAGATACGCAGTATTTT. Its translation: CASIGGSRTDTQYF.

The chain employs TRBV7-2 and TRBJ2-1; no definite D call. V lost 5 bases, J lost 8 bases, and 16 bases lay in between. The CDR3 has 14 residues. Germline V CDR1 and CDR2: SGHTA, FQGNSA. Written as DNA, the CDR3 is TGTGCCAGCAGCATGAACCTCCGCTCGGATGAGCAGTTCTTC. Translated, it gives CASSMNLRSDEQFF.

V gene TRBV7-2 combines with J gene TRBJ2-1; 7 nucleotides agree with TRBD2. V shed 2 bases and J 5 bases; nucleotides not matched to a gene: 15. There are 18 residues in the CDR3. In germline, CDR1 is SGHTA, CDR2 FQGNSA. CDR3 sequence: CASSLNRDYILLNNEQFF. The CDR3 nucleotides read TGTGCCAGCAGCTTAAACCGGGACTACATACTCCTGAACAATGAGCAGTTCTTC.

The rearrangement links TRBV7-9 to TRBJ2-5; D is uncertain. V dropped 8 bases and J dropped 0 bases, with 7 bases sitting between them. This CDR3 comprises 12 residues. The germline V gene has CDR1 SEHNR and CDR2 FQNEAQ (reference sequence). CDR3 sequence: CASSWYQETQYF. CDR3 nucleotides: TGTGCCAGCTCCTGGTACCAAGAGACCCAGTACTTC.

The genes are TRBV11-2 and TRBJ2-6; perhaps TRBD2 as D (5 bases). This CDR3 spans 18 amino acids. Trimming shortened V by 4 bases and J by 3 bases, and 19 bases separated the two germline ends. Germline V lookup: CDR1 SGHAT, CDR2 FQNNGV. DNA of the CDR3: TGTGCCAGCAGCTCCTCTTTGAGGGTCCGTCGTGGGGCCAACGTCCTGACTTTC. It specifies CASSSSLRVRRGANVLTF.

This chain links TRBV12-2 with TRBJ2-5; TRBD1, as called in the table, went unchecked against the DNA. TRBV12-2 is labeled a pseudogene. The CDR3 is 17 amino acids. CDR3 amino acids: CASRLASTGAAKETQYF. The CDR3 region has the DNA TGTGCAAGTCGCTTAGCGTCGACAGGAGCGGCGAAAGAGACCCAGTACTTC.

The chain couples TRBV5-6 to TRBJ2-7, with D possibly matching TRBD2 (5 bases). The CDR3 covers 14 residues. Trimming took 3 bases from V and 3 from J, leaving 13 bases between them. CDR1 and CDR2 from the germline V gene are SGHDT and YYEEEE. The CDR3 spells CASSWRDGDYEQYF. Here the CDR3 DNA reads TGTGCCAGCAGCTGGAGAGACGGGGACTACGAGCAGTACTTC. Full variable domain (outside the CDR3, taken from reference TRBV5-6 and TRBJ2-7): DAGVTQSPTHLIKTRGQQVTLRCSPKSGHDTVSWYQQALGQGPQFIFQYYEEEERQRGNFPDRFSGHQFPNYSSELNVNALLLGDSALYLCASSWRDGDYEQYFGPGTRLTVT.

The chain has TRBV21-1 and TRBJ2-6; the D call of TRBD1 is as the table states it, not checked on the DNA. TRBV21-1 is a recognized pseudogene. This CDR3 comprises 17 residues. CDR3 in amino acids: CASSKIQVDSGANVLTF. Here the CDR3 DNA reads TGTGCCAGCAGCAAGATACAGGTGGACTCTGGGGCCAACGTCCTGACTTTC.

The rearrangement uses TRBV7-9 and TRBJ2-1, with TRBD1 matching over 7 bases. CDR3 size: 16 residues. The germline V gene has CDR1 SEHNR and CDR2 FQNEAQ (reference sequence). The trim removed 2 bases at V and 0 bases at J, leaving 4 bases unmatched. CDR3 loop: CASSLLAGGSYNEQFF. CDR3 sequence (DNA): TGTGCCAGCAGCTTATTGGCAGGGGGCTCCTACAATGAGCAGTTCTTC.

The chain carries TRBV19 and TRBJ1-5; tentative D call: TRBD1 (6 bases). The CDR3 runs 15 residues. The V end lost 5 bases, the J end lost 0 bases, and 11 bases lay between the germline ends. Germline CDR1 is LNHDA and CDR2 is SQIVND (reference sequence). CDR3 in DNA: TGTGCCAGTAGTTGGACAGCGTATAGCAATCAGCCCCAGCATTTT. Protein product: CASSWTAYSNQPQHF. The full variable domain, with the rest looked up from reference TRBV19 and TRBJ1-5, is DGGITQSPKYLFRKEGQNVTLSCEQNLNHDAMYWYRQDPGQGLRLIYYSQIVNDFQKGDIAEGYSVSREKKESFPLTVTSAQKNPTAFYLCASSWTAYSNQPQHFGDGTRLSIL.

The rearrangement links TRBV5-1 to TRBJ2-2; D gene ambiguous. The V gene lost 0 bases and the J gene lost 4 bases, with 4 bases spanning the gap. From germline, CDR1 is SGHRS and CDR2 YFSETQ. CDR3 length equals 13 residues. The CDR3: CASSLDGTGELFF. CDR3 bases: TGCGCCAGCAGCTTGGACGGCACCGGGGAGCTGTTTTTT.

V gene TRBV7-6 combines with J gene TRBJ2-7, with TRBD2 identical over 11 bases. The CDR3 consists of 16 residues. With V trimmed by 1 base and J by 6 bases, 8 bases remained unmatched. Germline assignment: CDR1 SGHVS and CDR2 FNYEAQ. The CDR3 region has the DNA TGTGCCAGCAGCTTAGTGAGTTTTAGCGGGAGGGTCGAGCAGTACTTC. Translated: CASSLVSFSGRVEQYF.

This chain links TRBV7-9 with TRBJ2-3; no clear D. The CDR3 runs to 12 residues. The germline CDR1 and CDR2 sequences are SEHNR and FQNEAQ (reference sequence). V was pared by 2 bases and J by 6 bases, with 6 bases between. CDR3 DNA sequence: TGTGCCAGCAGCTTAAGTCCTGATACGCAGTATTTT. The encoded protein is CASSLSPDTQYF.

The V call is TRBV2, the J call TRBJ2-1, with TRBD2 matching over 15 bases. CDR1 and CDR2 from the germline V gene are SNHLY and FYNNEI. The CDR3 is made up of 15 amino acids. Trimming took 6 bases from V and 9 from J; bases not matched to a gene: 6. Here the CDR3 reads CASRRGLAGGLEQFF. The CDR3 region has the DNA TGTGCCAGCAGGAGAGGACTAGCGGGGGGGCTTGAGCAGTTCTTC.

This clone has a single count. CDR3 region: CSVGPDQETQYF. The CDR3 DNA reads TGCAGCGTTGGGCCAGACCAAGAGACCCAGTACTTC. The chain links TRBV29-1 to TRBJ2-5; D is uncertain. Germline assignment: CDR1 SQVTM and CDR2 ANQGSEA. V was cut by 4 bases and J by 0 bases, with 6 bases left in between. The CDR3 covers 12 residues.

A few counts support this clone. The chain combines TRBV27 with TRBJ2-1; possible D gene TRBD2, 6 bases. Between the trimmed V and J ends, which lost 3 bases and 9 bases, there was a span of 9 bases. The length of the CDR3 is 12 residues. Germline values: CDR1 MNHEY, CDR2 SMNVEV (reference sequence). The CDR3 DNA sequence: TGTGCCAGCAGTTTCTTGGGGGGTGAGCAGTTCTTC. The encoded protein is CASSFLGGEQFF.

This chain connects TRBV7-2 to TRBJ1-3; D not resolved. This CDR3 contains 14 residues. Trimming removed 2 bases at V and 0 bases at J, with 5 bases between. CDR1 and CDR2 from the germline V gene are SGHTA and FQGNSA. The CDR3 sequence is CASSLPISGNTIYF. CDR3 sequence (DNA): TGTGCCAGCAGCTTACCCATCTCTGGAAACACCATATATTTT.

The CDR3 nucleotides are TGCGCCAGCAGCCTTAGGGGGAGGGGGTCCACGGAATCCTACGAGCAGTACTTC. It translates to CASSLRGRGSTESYEQYF. The gene calls are TRBV4-3 and TRBJ2-7; tentatively, D is TRBD2 (7 bases). Germline V lookup: CDR1 LGHNA, CDR2 YSLEER. Trimming removed 4 bases from V and 1 base from J, with 23 bases in between. CDR3 length equals 18 residues.

This clone was seen more than once but under ten times. The rearrangement joins TRBV11-3 to TRBJ1-4; no clear D. The V end was cut by 5 bases, the J end by 7 bases, with 8 bases between. Germline CDR1 SGHNT, CDR2 YENEEA. The CDR3 runs to 12 residues. The CDR3 spells CASSGSSEKLFF. The DNA for the CDR3 is TGTGCCAGCAGCGGGTCTAGTGAAAAACTGTTTTTT.

The rearrangement uses TRBV5-4 and TRBJ2-5, with D perhaps TRBD1 (6 bases). Per germline, CDR1 SGHNT and CDR2 YYREEE (reference sequence). Between the trimmed V and J ends, which lost 4 bases and 5 bases, there was a span of 21 bases. This CDR3 contains 16 residues. The CDR3: CASSKTGTSSWETQYF. CDR3 coding DNA: TGTGCCAGCAGCAAGACCGGGACATCCAGTTGGGAGACCCAGTACTTC.

The chain couples TRBV18 to TRBJ1-2; 9 bases line up with TRBD1. V lost 4 bases, J lost 7 bases, and 16 bases stayed unmatched. This CDR3 spans 17 amino acids. CDR1 is KGHSH and CDR2 is LQKENI in the germline V gene. The DNA of the CDR3 is TGTGCCAGCTCACTTTCCAGGGCGAACAGGGGGCCGGGTGGCTACACCTTC. This sequence encodes CASSLSRANRGPGGYTF.

The chain carries TRBV18 and TRBJ2-1, with 10 positions matching TRBD2. Germline CDR1 reads KGHSH; CDR2 reads LQKENI. The CDR3 sequence is 17 residues long. V dropped 3 bases and J dropped 4; count of bases not matched to a gene: 9. The CDR3 nucleotides read TGTGCCAGCTCACCGTGGTCAACTAGCGGGACTTACAATGAGCAGTTCTTC. It codes for CASSPWSTSGTYNEQFF. Full variable domain (missing parts from reference TRBV18 and TRBJ2-1): NAGVMQNPRHLVRRRGQEARLRCSPMKGHSHVYWYRQLPEEGLKFMVYLQKENIIDESGMPKERFSAEFPKEGPSILRIQQVVRGDSAAYFCASSPWSTSGTYNEQFFGPGTRLTVL.

V and J are TRBV5-1 and TRBJ2-1; D might be TRBD2 (5 bases). V lost 0 bases and J lost 0, with 10 bases in between. CDR1 SGHRS and CDR2 YFSETQ come from the germline V gene. The CDR3 runs to 16 residues. The CDR3 nucleotides read TGCGCCAGCAGCTTGGCAGGTAGCGCCTCCTACAATGAGCAGTTCTTC. Translated: CASSLAGSASYNEQFF. Combining the CDR3 with reference TRBV5-1 and TRBJ2-1 gives the whole variable domain KAGVTQTPRYLIKTRGQQVTLSCSPISGHRSVSWYQQTPGQGLQFLFEYFSETQRNKGNFPGRFSGRQFSNSRSEMNVSTLELGDSALYLCASSLAGSASYNEQFFGPGTRLTVL.

This clone was counted between two and nine times. The chain combines TRBV5-1 with TRBJ2-7, with D perhaps matching TRBD2 (5 bases). Germline V CDR1 and CDR2: SGHRS, YFSETQ. The CDR3 covers 16 residues. The V end was cut by 0 bases, the J end by 0 bases, with 13 bases between. The chain's CDR3 is CASSLESSGISYEQYF. CDR3 bases: TGCGCCAGCAGCTTGGAATCCAGCGGTATCTCCTACGAGCAGTACTTC.

This chain's CDR3 is CATSRQANTEAFF. Written as DNA, the CDR3 is TGTGCCACCAGCAGACAGGCGAACACTGAAGCTTTCTTT. V gene TRBV15 combines with J gene TRBJ1-1; no clear D gene. Trimming pared 2 bases from V and 1 base from J, leaving 5 bases between. Germline V gene sequence: CDR1 LNHNV, CDR2 YYDKDF (reference sequence). This CDR3 spans 13 amino acids.

This chain uses TRBV5-6 with TRBJ2-3; D possibly uses TRBD1 or TRBD2 (5 bases each). The V gene's germline CDR1 is SGHDT and CDR2 YYEEEE. V was pared by 4 bases and J by 5 bases, with 17 bases between. The length of the CDR3 is 15 residues. CDR3 bases: TGTGCCAGCAGCCCACTAACGGGGCCCGGAGATACGCAGTATTTT. Protein product: CASSPLTGPGDTQYF.